These 3 T cell receptor beta chains were all obtained from the same sample, sequenced in a study of cytomegalovirus exposure and HLA in healthy donors. The PCR contained 60 Vbeta and 13 Jbeta primers. TCRdb's copy holds only in-frame clones and misses some; the assay was immunoSEQ multiplex PCR. The data show under 130,000 clones, 70% seen once. The specimen sequenced was PBMCs. The origin of the receptors is a middle-aged man in good health and CMV-seropositive.

This clone was seen once. The chain joins TRBV9 to TRBJ2-1; possibly TRBD1 for D (6 bases). Germline CDR1 SGDLS, CDR2 YYNGEE. This CDR3 spans 15 amino acids. The V end lost 3 bases, the J end lost 0 bases, and 10 bases lay between the germline ends. The CDR3 DNA sequence: TGTGCCAGCAGCGCCGAGGACAGCTCCTACAATGAGCAGTTCTTC. Protein sequence: CASSAEDSSYNEQFF.

The CDR3 reads CASSLSSWGGDYGYTF. The CDR3 nucleotides are TGTGCCAGCAGTTTATCGTCTTGGGGAGGGGACTATGGCTACACCTTC. The chain links TRBV27 to TRBJ1-2; a weak D match, TRBD1 (5 bases). The CDR3 runs 16 residues. The V gene's germline CDR1 is MNHEY and CDR2 SMNVEV (reference sequence). The V end lost 0 bases, the J end lost 3 bases, and 14 bases lay between the germline ends.

V gene TRBV6-5 combines with J gene TRBJ2-7; 11 nucleotides agree with TRBD2. CDR1 is MNHEY and CDR2 is SVGAGI in the germline V gene. This CDR3 comprises 16 residues. The junction had 4 bases not matched to a gene; V was cut back by 2 bases and J by 1 base. The CDR3 nucleotides read TGTGCCAGCAGTTACGGAACTAGCGGGAGTTCCTACGAGCAGTACTTC. Residues: CASSYGTSGSSYEQYF.